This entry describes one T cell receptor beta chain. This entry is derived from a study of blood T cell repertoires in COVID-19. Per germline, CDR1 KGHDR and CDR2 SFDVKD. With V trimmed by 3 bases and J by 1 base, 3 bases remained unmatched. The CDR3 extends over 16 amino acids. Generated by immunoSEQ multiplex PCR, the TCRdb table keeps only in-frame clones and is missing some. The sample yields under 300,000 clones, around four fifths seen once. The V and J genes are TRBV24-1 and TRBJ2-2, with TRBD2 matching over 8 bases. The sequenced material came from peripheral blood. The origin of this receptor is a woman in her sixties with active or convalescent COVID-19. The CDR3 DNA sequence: TGTGCCACCAGTGATGTGAGCGGGAGGAACACCGGGGAGCTGTTTTTT. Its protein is CATSDVSGRNTGELFF.